This T cell receptor (beta chain) was identified in a study of blood T cell repertoires in COVID-19. Using immunoSEQ multiplex PCR, the repertoire was profiled, and TCRdb retains in-frame clones only, with some absent. This table holds around 400,000 clones, approximately 89% found once. The sequence derives from a woman in her fifties or sixties with COVID-19, enrolled during active disease. The sample was peripheral blood.

CDR3 sequence reads: CASSQLPDRGLHGYTF. CDR3 coding DNA: TGTGCCAGCAGCCAACTCCCGGACAGGGGCCTCCATGGCTACACCTTC. The V call is TRBV3-1 (or the pseudogene TRBV3-2), the J call TRBJ1-2; 9 bases are a match to TRBD1. Germline-derived CDR1 and CDR2 are LGHDT and YNNKEL (reference sequence). The CDR3 length is 16 residues. V lost 2 bases to trimming and J lost 6 bases; unmatched junction nucleotides: 10.